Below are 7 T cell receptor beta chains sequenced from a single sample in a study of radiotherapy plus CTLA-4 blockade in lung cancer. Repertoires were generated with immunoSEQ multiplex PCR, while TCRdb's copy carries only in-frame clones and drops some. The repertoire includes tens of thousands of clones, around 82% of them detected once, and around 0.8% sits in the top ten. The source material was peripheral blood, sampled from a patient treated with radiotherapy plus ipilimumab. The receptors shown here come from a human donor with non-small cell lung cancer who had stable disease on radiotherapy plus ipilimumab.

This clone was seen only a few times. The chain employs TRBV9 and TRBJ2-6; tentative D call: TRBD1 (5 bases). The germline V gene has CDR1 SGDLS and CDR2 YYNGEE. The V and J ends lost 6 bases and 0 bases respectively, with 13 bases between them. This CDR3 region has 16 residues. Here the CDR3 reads CASTKGLNSGANVLTF. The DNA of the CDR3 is TGTGCCAGCACCAAGGGGCTCAACTCTGGGGCCAACGTCCTGACTTTC.

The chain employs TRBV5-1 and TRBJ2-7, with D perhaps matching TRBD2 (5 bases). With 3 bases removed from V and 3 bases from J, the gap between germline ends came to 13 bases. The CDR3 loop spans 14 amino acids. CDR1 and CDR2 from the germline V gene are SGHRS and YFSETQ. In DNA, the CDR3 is TGCGCCAGCAGCTCATCGGACGGAGGCTACGAGCAGTACTTC. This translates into CASSSSDGGYEQYF.

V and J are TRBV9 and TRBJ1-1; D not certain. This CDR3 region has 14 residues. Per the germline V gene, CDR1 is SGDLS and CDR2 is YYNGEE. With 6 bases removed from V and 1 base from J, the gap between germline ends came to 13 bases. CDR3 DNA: TGTGCCAGCACCACCAACTGGGAGAACACTGAAGCTTTCTTT. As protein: CASTTNWENTEAFF.

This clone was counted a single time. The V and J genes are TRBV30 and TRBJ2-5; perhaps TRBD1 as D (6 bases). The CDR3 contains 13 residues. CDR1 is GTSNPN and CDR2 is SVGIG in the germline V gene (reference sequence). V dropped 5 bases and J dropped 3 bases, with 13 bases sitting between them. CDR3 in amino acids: CAWARDTKETQYF. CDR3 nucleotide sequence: TGTGCCTGGGCCCGGGACACCAAAGAGACCCAGTACTTC. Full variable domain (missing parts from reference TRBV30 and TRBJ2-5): SQTIHQWPATLVQPVGSPLSLECTVEGTSNPNLYWYRQAAGRGLQLLFYSVGIGQISSEVPQNLSASRPQDRQFILSSKKLLLSDSGFYLCAWARDTKETQYFGPGTRLLVL.

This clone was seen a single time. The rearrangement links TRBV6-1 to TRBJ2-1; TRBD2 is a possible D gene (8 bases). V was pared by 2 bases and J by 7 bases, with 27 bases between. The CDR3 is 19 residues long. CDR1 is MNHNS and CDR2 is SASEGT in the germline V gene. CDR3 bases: TGTGCCAGCAGTGAAATGGGAGGGGGCGGGAGGCCCCTGGAGAATGAGCAGTTCTTC. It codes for CASSEMGGGGRPLENEQFF.

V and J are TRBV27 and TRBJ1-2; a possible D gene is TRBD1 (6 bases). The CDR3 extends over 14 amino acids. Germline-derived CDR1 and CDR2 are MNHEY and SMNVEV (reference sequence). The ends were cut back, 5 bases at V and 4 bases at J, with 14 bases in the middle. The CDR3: CASSPYREAYGYTF. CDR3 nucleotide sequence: TGTGCCAGCAGTCCCTACAGGGAGGCCTATGGCTACACCTTC.

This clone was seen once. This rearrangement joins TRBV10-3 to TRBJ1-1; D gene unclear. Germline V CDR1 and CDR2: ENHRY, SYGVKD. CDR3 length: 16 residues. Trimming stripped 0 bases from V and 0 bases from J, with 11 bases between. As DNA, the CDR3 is TGTGCCATCAGTGAGTCAGGGCCAAGCATGAACACTGAAGCTTTCTTT. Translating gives CAISESGPSMNTEAFF.